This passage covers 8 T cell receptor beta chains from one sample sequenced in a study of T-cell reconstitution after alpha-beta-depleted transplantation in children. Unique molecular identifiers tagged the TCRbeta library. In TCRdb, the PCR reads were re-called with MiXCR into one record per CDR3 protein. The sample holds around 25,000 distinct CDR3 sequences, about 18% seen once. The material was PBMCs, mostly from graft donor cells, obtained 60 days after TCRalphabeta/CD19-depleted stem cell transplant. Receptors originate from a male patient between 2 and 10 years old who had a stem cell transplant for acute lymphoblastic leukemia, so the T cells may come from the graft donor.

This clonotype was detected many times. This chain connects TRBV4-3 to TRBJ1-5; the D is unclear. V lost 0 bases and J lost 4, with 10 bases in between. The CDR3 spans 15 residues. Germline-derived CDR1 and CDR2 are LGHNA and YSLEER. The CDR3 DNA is TGCGCCAGCAGCCAAGAGTTTACAGATAATCAGCCCCAGCATTTT. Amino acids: CASSQEFTDNQPQHF.

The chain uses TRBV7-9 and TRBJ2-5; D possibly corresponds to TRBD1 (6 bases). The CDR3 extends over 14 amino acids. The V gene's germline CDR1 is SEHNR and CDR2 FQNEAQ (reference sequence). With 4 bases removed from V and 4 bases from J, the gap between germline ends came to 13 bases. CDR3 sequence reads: CASSSTGILETQYF. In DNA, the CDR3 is TGTGCCAGCAGCTCCACAGGGATATTAGAGACCCAGTACTTC.

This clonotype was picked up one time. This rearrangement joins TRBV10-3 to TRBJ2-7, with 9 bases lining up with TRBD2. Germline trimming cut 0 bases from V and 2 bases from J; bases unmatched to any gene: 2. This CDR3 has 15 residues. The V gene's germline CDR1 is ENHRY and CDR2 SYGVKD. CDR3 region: CAISESRTSAYEQYF. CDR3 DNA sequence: TGTGCCATCAGTGAGTCGAGGACTAGCGCCTACGAGCAGTACTTC.

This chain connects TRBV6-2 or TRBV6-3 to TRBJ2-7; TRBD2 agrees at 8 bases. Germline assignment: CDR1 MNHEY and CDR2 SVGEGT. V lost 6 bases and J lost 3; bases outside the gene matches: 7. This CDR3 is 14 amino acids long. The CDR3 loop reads CASSPPGTSYEQYF. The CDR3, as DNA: TGTGCCAGCAGCCCCCCCGGGACTAGCTACGAGCAGTACTTC.

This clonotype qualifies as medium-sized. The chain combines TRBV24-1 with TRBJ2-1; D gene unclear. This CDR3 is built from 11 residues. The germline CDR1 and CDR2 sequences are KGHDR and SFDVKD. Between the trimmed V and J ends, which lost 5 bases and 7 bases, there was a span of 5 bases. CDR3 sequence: CATSVGNEQFF. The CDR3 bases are TGTGCCACCAGTGTAGGGAATGAGCAGTTCTTC.

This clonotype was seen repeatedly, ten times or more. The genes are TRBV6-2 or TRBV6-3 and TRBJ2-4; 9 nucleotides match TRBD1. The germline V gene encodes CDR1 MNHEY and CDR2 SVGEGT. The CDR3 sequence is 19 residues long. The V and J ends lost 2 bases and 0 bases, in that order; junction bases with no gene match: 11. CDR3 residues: CASSYPLRTGARAKNIQYF. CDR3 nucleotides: TGTGCCAGCAGTTACCCTCTAAGGACAGGGGCCCGAGCCAAAAACATTCAGTACTTC.

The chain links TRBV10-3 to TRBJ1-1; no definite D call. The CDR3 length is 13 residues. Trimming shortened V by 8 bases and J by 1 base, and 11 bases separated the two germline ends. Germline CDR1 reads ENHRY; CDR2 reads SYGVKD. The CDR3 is CAIGGRGNTEAFF. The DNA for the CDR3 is TGTGCCATCGGTGGACGGGGGAACACTGAAGCTTTCTTT.

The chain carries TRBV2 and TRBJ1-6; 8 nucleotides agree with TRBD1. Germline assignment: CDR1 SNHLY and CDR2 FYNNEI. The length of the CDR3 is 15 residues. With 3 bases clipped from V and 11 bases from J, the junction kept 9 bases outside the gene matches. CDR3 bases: TGTGCCAGCAGTGAGCAGGGGGCAATTCGTCCACCCCTCCACTTT. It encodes CASSEQGAIRPPLHF.